This T cell receptor beta chain was found in a study of blood T cell repertoires in COVID-19 (TCRdb year 2020). About the investigation overall: The collaborator samples originated in the United States, Italy and Spain and spanned the acute and convalescent phases of COVID-19. Nearly every sample came with metadata listing a de-identified subject ID, COVID-19 status, age in years and sex. The prospective study material was composed of cDNA or gDNA derived from T cells, B-cell-depleted T cells, or PBMCs. Where available, HLA class I and class II types were taken from metadata supplied by the sample provider and were not determined by assay-based typing. The dataset comprised deeply sampled blood TCRbeta repertoires from subjects exposed to, actively infected with, or recovered from COVID-19. The repertoires were released in a freely available public database meant as a resource for research on the immune response to SARS-CoV-2. Samples came from the ongoing ImmuneRACE study (first 160 participants) plus 1,254 subjects from 6 global collaborators. Overall study results and their limits: The quantity of clinical and demographic metadata differed by source and by participant and was supplied without curation.

The immunoSEQ Assay, a bias-controlled multiplex PCR, was used to amplify TCRbeta CDR3 regions from genomic DNA. Regarding the original processing steps: The number of nucleated cells in each sample was estimated from the amplification of reference gene primers within the assay. To quantify the absolute abundance of each unique TCRbeta CDR3 rearrangement, sequence reads were collapsed and filtered. For each sample, productive Simpson clonality was calculated as the square root of Simpson's diversity index over productive rearrangements. TCRdb carries this immuneACCESS record with in-frame sequences only. Its versions omit some clonotypes, under half of them owing to an unresolved V gene in the studies checked, with the rest unexplained. V and J calls and clone size are copied from that table; D and trimming were computed from the DNA. This sample holds approximately 21,000 clones; around 73% were observed only once. Together, the top ten hold around 21% of the sample.

Comments on this clone: Its specific antigen is unknown. One base away there is no much larger clone; base qualities are not given.

Each collaborating institution followed its own protocols to collect whole blood in K2EDTA tubes. For TCRbeta analysis, collaborator samples were shipped as frozen whole blood, as isolated PBMCs, or as DNA extracted from either sample type. At the junction V is shortened by 2 bases and J by 0 bases, with 16 bases in between. Via the germline V gene, CDR1 is SGHTA and CDR2 FQGNSA. The CDR3 runs 17 residues from the cysteine to the phenylalanine. The sequence is cut down to CDR3 DNA, 51 bases in frame from base 1. Sequences were obtained from peripheral blood. The rearrangement joined TRBV7-2 to TRBJ1-2, with a weak D call of TRBD1 (6 bases match). This receptor was identified in a human donor in a cohort sampled during active or convalescent COVID-19. The bases read TGTGCCAGCAGCTTAAACCCTGGGGGCGGTACTAACTATGGCTACACCTTC. It translates to CASSLNPGGGTNYGYTF.